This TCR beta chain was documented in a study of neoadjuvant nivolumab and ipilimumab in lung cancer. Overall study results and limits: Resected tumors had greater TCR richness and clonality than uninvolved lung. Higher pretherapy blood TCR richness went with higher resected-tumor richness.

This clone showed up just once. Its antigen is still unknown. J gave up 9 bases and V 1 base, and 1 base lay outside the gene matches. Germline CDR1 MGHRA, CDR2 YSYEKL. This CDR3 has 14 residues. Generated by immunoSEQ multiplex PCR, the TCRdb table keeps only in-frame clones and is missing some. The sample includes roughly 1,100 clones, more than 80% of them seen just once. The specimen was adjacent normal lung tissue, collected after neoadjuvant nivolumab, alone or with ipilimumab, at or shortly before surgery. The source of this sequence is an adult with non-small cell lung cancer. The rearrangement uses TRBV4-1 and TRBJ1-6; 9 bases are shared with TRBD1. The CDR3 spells CASSQGTGVSPLHF. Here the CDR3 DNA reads TGCGCCAGCAGCCAAGGGACAGGGGTTTCACCCCTCCACTTT.